This TCR beta chain appears in the sequencing data of a study of T cell responses to AZD1222 COVID-19 vaccine. Whole-study results and caveats: Donors were mostly white British, more females; clonal diversity possibly underestimated. Repertoire sampling happened only post peak T cell response. Spike-spanning, vaccine-associated CD4 TCRs were dominant at 160-218 and 743-854. After two AZD1222 doses, spike-specific TCR breadth and depth rose versus day 0.

Sequenced by immunoSEQ multiplex PCR; TCRdb stores in-frame clones only, minus some. The sample lists about 61,000 clones; around 85% were seen once. The V and J ends lost 0 bases and 0 bases, in that order; junction bases with no gene match: 4. Per the germline V gene, CDR1 is SEHNR and CDR2 is FQNEAQ (reference sequence). CDR3 size: 16 residues. For this clone: Its target is not known.

This receptor was taken from an adult who received the AZD1222 COVID-19 vaccine. The sequencing used peripheral blood, collected 28 days after the second AZD1222 dose. The rearrangement uses TRBV7-9 and TRBJ2-7, with 8 bases lining up with TRBD2. CDR3 DNA sequence: TGTGCCAGCAGCTTAGCTAGCGGGGCACGCTCCTACGAGCAGTACTTC. Translated: CASSLASGARSYEQYF. Together with reference TRBV7-9 and TRBJ2-7, the CDR3 gives the full variable domain: DTGVSQNPRHKITKRGQNVTFRCDPISEHNRLYWYRQTLGQGPEFLTYFQNEAQLEKSRLLSDRFSAERPKGSFSTLEIQRTEQGDSAMYLCASSLASGARSYEQYFGPGTRLTVT.